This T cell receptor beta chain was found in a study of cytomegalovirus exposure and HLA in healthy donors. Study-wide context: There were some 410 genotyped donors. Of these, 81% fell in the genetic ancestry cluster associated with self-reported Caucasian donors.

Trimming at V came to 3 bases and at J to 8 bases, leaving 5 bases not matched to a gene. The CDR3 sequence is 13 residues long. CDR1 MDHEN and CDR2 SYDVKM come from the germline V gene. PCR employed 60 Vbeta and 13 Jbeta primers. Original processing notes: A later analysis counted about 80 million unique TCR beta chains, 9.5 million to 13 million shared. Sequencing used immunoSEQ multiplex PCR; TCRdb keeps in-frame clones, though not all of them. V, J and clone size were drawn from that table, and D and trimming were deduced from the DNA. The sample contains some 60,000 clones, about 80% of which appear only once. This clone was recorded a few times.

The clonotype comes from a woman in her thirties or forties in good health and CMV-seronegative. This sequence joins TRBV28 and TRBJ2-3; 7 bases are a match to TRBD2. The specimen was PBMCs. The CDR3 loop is CASSFRGVLTQYF. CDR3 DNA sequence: TGTGCCAGCAGTTTTCGGGGGGTGCTTACGCAGTATTTT.